One TCR beta chain is described in this entry. The antigen remains unidentified. This sample is part of a study of glioma-infiltrating T cells after dendritic cell vaccination. Study results and caveats: TCR clonality showed no direct relationship with survival. Higher pretreatment TIL content predicted longer progression-free time and survival.

No glioblastoma patient carried an isocitrate dehydrogenase mutation. Clones were sequenced by immunoSEQ multiplex PCR, and TCRdb holds only the in-frame ones, with some missing. This sample has roughly 83,000 clones; 80% to 90% occur once, and the top ten carry around a sixth. This CDR3 has 13 amino acids. Germline CDR1 reads SGHTA; CDR2 reads FQGNSA. The V gene lost 5 bases and the J gene lost 2 bases, with 8 bases spanning the gap. J is TRBJ2-3 and V is TRBV7-2; no definite D call. The sequence came from a human donor with glioblastoma. This sample comprised blood, obtained before dendritic cell vaccination. The CDR3 is CASSQAPTDTQYF. The CDR3 DNA is TGTGCCAGCAGCCAGGCTCCCACAGATACGCAGTATTTT. The full variable domain, with the rest looked up from reference TRBV7-2 and TRBJ2-3, is GAGVSQSPSNKVTEKGKDVELRCDPISGHTALYWYRQSLGQGLEFLIYFQGNSAPDKSGLPSDRFSAERTGGSVSTLTIQRTQQEDSAVYLCASSQAPTDTQYFGPGTRLTVL.